This TCR beta chain was profiled in a study of vaccination effects on CD4 cells after COVID-19. Of note for this clone: Its antigen is still unknown.

Generated by immunoSEQ multiplex PCR, the TCRdb table keeps only in-frame clones and is missing some. The top ten hold roughly 25% of the sample, which has 11,000 to 15,000 clones, less than 85% seen once. Before any sequencing was done, the ViraFEST assay used viral peptide pools to expand antigen-specific CD4+ T cells. Upon completion of under eleven days in culture, CD4+ T cells were isolated. The vaccine recipients had no prior SARS-CoV-2 infection, with negative nucleocapsid antibodies. Supplemented with approximately 10 IU/ml IL-2 and roughly 9.2 ug/ml peptides, around 2 million PBMC per well were kept in culture. A half-volume exchange with IL-2 medium occurred on days 3 and 7. CDR3 length: 16 residues. J gave up 3 bases and V 0 bases, and 7 bases lay outside the gene matches. Germline V gene lookup returns CDR1 LGHNA and CDR2 YSLEER.

The receptor comes from a human donor who received a COVID-19 vaccine. The chain recombines TRBV4-3 with TRBJ1-2; TRBD1 matches at 7 bases. The sample here was CD4+ T cells from PBMCs cultured with HCoV-229E spike peptides, taken before COVID-19 vaccination. Here the CDR3 reads CASSQDRGRGYYGYTF. The CDR3, as DNA: TGCGCCAGCAGCCAAGATAGGGGCAGGGGGTACTATGGCTACACCTTC.